These 24 T cell receptor beta chains were all obtained from the same sample, sequenced in a study of blood T cell repertoires in COVID-19. Using immunoSEQ multiplex PCR, the repertoire was profiled, and TCRdb retains in-frame clones only, with some absent. The table shows tens of thousands of clones, with approximately 86% occurring only once. Sample: peripheral blood. These TCRs come from a man at least 80 years old with active COVID-19.

The chain joins TRBV5-6 to TRBJ2-7; 8 bases map to TRBD1. With 4 bases clipped from V and 5 bases from J, the junction kept 11 bases outside the gene matches. This CDR3 is 15 amino acids long. The germline CDR1 and CDR2 sequences are SGHDT and YYEEEE. The CDR3: CASSGVKDRDHEQYF. As DNA, the CDR3 is TGTGCCAGCAGCGGAGTCAAGGACAGGGACCACGAGCAGTACTTC.

The chain has TRBV7-2 and TRBJ1-4; D gene uncertain. V was shortened by 5 bases and J by 0 bases, with 7 bases between the two germline ends. CDR3 length: 14 residues. In germline, CDR1 is SGHTA, CDR2 FQGNSA. The CDR3 loop is CASSPGSTNEKLFF. The CDR3 region has the DNA TGTGCCAGCAGCCCCGGGTCAACTAATGAAAAACTGTTTTTT. Full variable domain (rest looked up from reference TRBV7-2 and TRBJ1-4): GAGVSQSPSNKVTEKGKDVELRCDPISGHTALYWYRQSLGQGLEFLIYFQGNSAPDKSGLPSDRFSAERTGGSVSTLTIQRTQQEDSAVYLCASSPGSTNEKLFFGSGTQLSVL.

The chain uses TRBV19 and TRBJ2-6; 7 bases line up with TRBD1. Germline trimming cut 4 bases from V and 0 bases from J; bases unmatched to any gene: 6. CDR1 and CDR2 from the germline V gene are LNHDA and SQIVND (reference sequence). The CDR3 is 17 amino acids. CDR3 coding DNA: TGTGCCAGTAGTAGGACAGGATCGATCTCTGGGGCCAACGTCCTGACTTTC. This gives the protein CASSRTGSISGANVLTF.

The chain joins TRBV5-1 to TRBJ2-3; 11 bases line up with TRBD1. Per germline, CDR1 SGHRS and CDR2 YFSETQ. The trim removed 4 bases at V and 4 bases at J, leaving 2 bases unmatched. The CDR3 contains 14 residues. CDR3 residues: CASSRTGGADTQYF. CDR3 sequence (DNA): TGCGCCAGCAGCCGGACAGGGGGCGCAGATACGCAGTATTTT.

The chain has TRBV5-5 and TRBJ2-1; 8 bases map to TRBD1. J gave up 3 bases and V 4 bases, and 6 bases lay outside the gene matches. The germline CDR1 and CDR2 sequences are SGHKS and YYEKEE (reference sequence). The CDR3 sequence is 15 residues long. CDR3 region: CASSPEGQDYNEQFF. CDR3 in DNA: TGTGCCAGCAGCCCGGAGGGACAGGACTACAATGAGCAGTTCTTC.

The CDR3 coding sequence is TGTGCCAGCAGCTTAGGACAGACCTACACAGATACGCAGTATTTT. Translated: CASSLGQTYTDTQYF. This rearrangement joins TRBV7-2 to TRBJ2-3; perhaps TRBD1 as D (5 bases). The CDR3 has 15 residues. V dropped 1 base and J dropped 2 bases, with 10 bases sitting between them. CDR1 SGHTA and CDR2 FQGNSA come from the germline V gene.

The J gene is TRBJ2-1, the V gene TRBV9; 12 nucleotides agree with TRBD2. The CDR3 sequence is 16 residues long. Germline lookup yields CDR1 SGDLS and CDR2 YYNGEE. Germline trimming cut 3 bases from V and 7 bases from J; bases unmatched to any gene: 8. The CDR3 spells CASSAKTSGSLNEQFF. The CDR3 DNA is TGTGCCAGCAGCGCGAAGACTAGCGGGAGTTTGAATGAGCAGTTCTTC.

V usage is TRBV2 and J usage is TRBJ2-3; D is possibly TRBD1 (6 bases). Between the trimmed V and J ends, which lost 5 bases and 2 bases, there was a span of 20 bases. This CDR3 is built from 17 residues. Germline V lookup: CDR1 SNHLY, CDR2 FYNNEI. The CDR3 region has the DNA TGTGCCAGCAGTAAGACAGGACGAAGGACCCTCACAGATACGCAGTATTTT. Protein product: CASSKTGRRTLTDTQYF.

The chain recombines TRBV10-3 with TRBJ2-3, with 9 bases that match TRBD2. The germline V gene has CDR1 ENHRY and CDR2 SYGVKD. Trimming at V came to 0 bases and at J to 2 bases, leaving 9 bases not matched to a gene. The length of the CDR3 is 18 residues. CDR3 protein: CAISESDLLAGVTDTQYF. CDR3 coding DNA: TGTGCCATCAGTGAGTCAGATCTACTAGCGGGTGTCACAGATACGCAGTATTTT.

By share, this clone ranks as medium-sized (0.01 to 0.1%). A read error may produce the germline difference seen at one junction end. The genes are TRBV6-1 and TRBJ2-7; 16 nucleotides align to TRBD2. CDR3 length: 14 amino acids. The germline V gene encodes CDR1 MNHNS and CDR2 SASEGT. The DNA for the CDR3 is TGTGCCAGCAGTGAGACCGGGACTAGCGGGAGGGGCAAATTC. Its translation: CASSETGTSGRGKF.

The count of this clone is one. V usage is TRBV5-1 and J usage is TRBJ2-3, with D perhaps matching TRBD1 (5 bases). This CDR3 has 15 residues. The germline gives CDR1 SGHRS, CDR2 YFSETQ. The germline V and J ends were trimmed by 4 bases and 3 bases, with 15 bases remaining between them. The CDR3 nucleotides are TGCGCCAGCAGCACTGGTGACAGCTGGACAGATACGCAGTATTTT. Amino acids: CASSTGDSWTDTQYF.

The V and J genes are TRBV7-2 and TRBJ2-4; no definite D call. The CDR3 sequence is 13 residues long. Germline CDR1 SGHTA, CDR2 FQGNSA. The ends were cut back, 2 bases at V and 5 bases at J, with 7 bases in the middle. The CDR3 spells CASSLLLENIQYF. The CDR3 DNA follows: TGTGCCAGCAGCTTACTACTGGAAAACATTCAGTACTTC.

J is TRBJ2-2 and V is TRBV7-2; TRBD1 is a possible D gene (5 bases). CDR3 length: 15 amino acids. V was trimmed by 5 bases and J by 4 bases, leaving 14 bases between them. The V gene's germline CDR1 is SGHTA and CDR2 FQGNSA. CDR3: CASSLTPRVTGELFF. CDR3 bases: TGTGCCAGCAGCCTGACTCCCAGGGTCACCGGGGAGCTGTTTTTT. Together with reference TRBV7-2 and TRBJ2-2, the CDR3 gives the full variable domain: GAGVSQSPSNKVTEKGKDVELRCDPISGHTALYWYRQSLGQGLEFLIYFQGNSAPDKSGLPSDRFSAERTGGSVSTLTIQRTQQEDSAVYLCASSLTPRVTGELFFGEGSRLTVL.

The chain is built from TRBV19 and TRBJ2-1; 15 bases are shared with TRBD2. The CDR3 loop spans 15 amino acids. J lost 10 bases, V lost 6 bases, and 7 bases had no gene match. CDR1 is LNHDA and CDR2 is SQIVND in the germline V gene (reference sequence). The CDR3 bases are TGTGCCAGTAGCGGACTAGCGGGAGGGGAATCGGAGCAGTTCTTC. Translation gives CASSGLAGGESEQFF.

The genes are TRBV7-2 and TRBJ2-7; a possible D gene is TRBD2 (7 bases). The ends were cut back, 2 bases at V and 5 bases at J, with 16 bases in the middle. This CDR3 is 15 amino acids long. Germline V gene lookup returns CDR1 SGHTA and CDR2 FQGNSA. The chain's CDR3 is CASSLRGAGRDEQYF. In nucleotides, the CDR3 is TGTGCCAGCAGCTTACGGGGGGCGGGACGGGACGAGCAGTACTTC.

The count of this clone is one. Here the CDR3 reads CATSREAPGQGFREQYF. In DNA form, the CDR3 reads TGTGCCACCAGCAGAGAAGCCCCGGGACAGGGGTTTCGGGAGCAGTACTTC. This chain uses TRBV15 with TRBJ2-7; 10 bases agree with TRBD1. Trimming at V came to 0 bases and at J to 7 bases, leaving 12 bases not matched to a gene. CDR1 is LNHNV and CDR2 is YYDKDF in the germline V gene (reference sequence). The CDR3 is 17 residues long.

The chain uses TRBV12-3 or TRBV12-4 and TRBJ1-4, with D unclear. The CDR3 totals 11 residues. The V gene lost 6 bases and the J gene lost 12 bases, with 11 bases spanning the gap. CDR3 DNA: TGTGCCAGCAGCAACGAGGGCCAACTGTTTTTT. Its translation: CASSNEGQLFF.

The chain recombines TRBV6-5 with TRBJ2-4; 7 bases agree with TRBD2. Germline loops: CDR1 MNHEY, CDR2 SVGAGI. Trimming at V came to 2 bases and at J to 0 bases, leaving 1 base not matched to a gene. The CDR3 sequence is 15 residues long. CDR3 protein: CASSYGGGAKNIQYF. CDR3 sequence (DNA): TGTGCCAGCAGTTACGGGGGGGGAGCCAAAAACATTCAGTACTTC.

The V call is TRBV7-2, the J call TRBJ2-1, with 15 bases lining up with TRBD2. The V segment lost 4 bases and the J segment 0 bases; nucleotides outside the gene matches: 4. The germline gives CDR1 SGHTA, CDR2 FQGNSA. This CDR3 is built from 18 residues. Here the CDR3 DNA reads TGTGCCAGCAGCTCGGGACTAGCGGGGGGAAACTCCTACAATGAGCAGTTCTTC. It encodes CASSSGLAGGNSYNEQFF.

V and J are TRBV7-9 and TRBJ2-7, with D tentatively TRBD1 (5 bases). V was pared by 4 bases and J by 4 bases, with 20 bases between. The CDR3 length is 16 residues. Germline assignment: CDR1 SEHNR and CDR2 FQNEAQ (reference sequence). DNA for the CDR3: TGTGCCAGCAGCTCCGTCCAGGGATTTGTGGGGTACGAGCAGTACTTC. Translating gives CASSSVQGFVGYEQYF.

The chain carries TRBV4-3 and TRBJ2-7; 11 bases align to TRBD2. The CDR3 loop spans 15 amino acids. The V and J ends lost 6 bases and 0 bases, in that order; junction bases with no gene match: 4. Germline V lookup: CDR1 LGHNA, CDR2 YSLEER. CDR3 protein: CASRRGTSGSYEQYF. CDR3 bases: TGCGCCAGCAGGCGAGGGACTAGCGGCTCCTACGAGCAGTACTTC.

V is TRBV5-5 and J is TRBJ2-7; D is unclear. Looked up from germline, CDR1 is SGHKS and CDR2 is YYEKEE (reference sequence). Trimming removed 4 bases at V and 0 bases at J, with 11 bases between. This CDR3 has 14 residues. The CDR3 sequence: CASSLGPRSYEQYF. The CDR3 region has the DNA TGTGCCAGCAGCCTCGGTCCCCGCTCCTACGAGCAGTACTTC.

The gene calls are TRBV6-6 and TRBJ2-7, with D possibly being TRBD1 (6 bases). The CDR3 loop spans 13 amino acids. Germline V gives CDR1 MNHNY, CDR2 SVGAGI (reference sequence). Trimming cost V 4 bases and J 9 bases, with 16 bases left between them. This CDR3 reads CASSSRQVPWQYF. The CDR3 region has the DNA TGTGCCAGCAGTTCCAGACAGGTCCCCTGGCAGTACTTC.

V and J are TRBV2 and TRBJ2-5, with 8 bases fitting TRBD2. V lost 1 base and J lost 2; bases outside the gene matches: 6. Per the germline V gene, CDR1 is SNHLY and CDR2 is FYNNEI. CDR3 length equals 16 residues. The CDR3 sequence: CASSEDGSGVQETQYF. CDR3 DNA: TGTGCCAGCAGTGAAGATGGTAGCGGGGTTCAAGAGACCCAGTACTTC.